The next 4 T cell receptor beta chains were all read from a single sample in a study of shared clonotypes between healthy human individuals. The table came from immunoSEQ multiplex PCR; TCRdb's copy has only in-frame clones and leaves some out. Among 2 million to 3 million clones listed, 80% to 95% were seen once. The sequenced material came from naive CD4+ T cells from PBMCs. Subset specified: CD45RA+ positively selected. All receptors derive from a man between 18 and 35 years old in good health. Some clones in this sample may be carry-over from other donors' samples.

The V call is TRBV7-3, the J call TRBJ1-2; tentatively, D is TRBD1 (6 bases). Germline assignment: CDR1 SGHTA and CDR2 FQGTGA. V lost 8 bases, J lost 7 bases, and 17 bases lay in between. The CDR3 length is 13 residues. The CDR3 region is CASGGGGRGGYTF. In DNA, the CDR3 is TGTGCCAGCGGAGGTGGGGGGCGCGGTGGCTACACCTTC.

Concerning this clone: This sample also contains other DNA sequences that code for the same CDR3. The rearrangement uses TRBV5-1 and TRBJ2-3; the D is unclear. Germline V lookup: CDR1 SGHRS, CDR2 YFSETQ. The CDR3 covers 12 residues. Trimming left V 0 bases short and J 5 bases short, with 4 bases between. The CDR3 is CASSLEGDTQYF. For the CDR3, the DNA is TGCGCCAGCAGCTTGGAAGGAGATACGCAGTATTTT.

This sequence joins TRBV11-2 and TRBJ2-5; D is uncertain. This CDR3 region has 11 residues. Germline CDR1 reads SGHAT; CDR2 reads FQNNGV. Trimming took off 6 bases at V and 4 bases at J, with 6 bases between the two ends. The CDR3 nucleotides read TGTGCCAGCAGATGGGGAGAGACCCAGTACTTC. It codes for CASRWGETQYF.

To note about this clone: At one boundary the junction diverges from the germline segment, which might be a read error. V and J are TRBV18 and TRBJ2-2; a possible D gene is TRBD1 (6 bases). The germline V gene has CDR1 KGHSH and CDR2 LQKENI. This CDR3 region has 16 residues. CDR3 sequence reads: CASSPQGRSGTGELFF. CDR3 bases: TGTGCCAGCTCGCCACAGGGTCGGTCGGGCACCGGGGAGCTGTTTTTT.